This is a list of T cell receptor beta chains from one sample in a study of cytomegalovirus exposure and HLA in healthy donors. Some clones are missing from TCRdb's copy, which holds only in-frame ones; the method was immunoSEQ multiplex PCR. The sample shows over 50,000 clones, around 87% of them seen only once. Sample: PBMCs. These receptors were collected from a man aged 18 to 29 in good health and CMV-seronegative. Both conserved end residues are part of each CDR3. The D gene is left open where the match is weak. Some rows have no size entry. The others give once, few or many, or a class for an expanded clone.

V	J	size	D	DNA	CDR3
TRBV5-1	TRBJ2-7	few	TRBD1	TGCGCCAGCAGCTTGGACAGGGGACACTACGAGCAGTACTTC	CASSLDRGHYEQYF
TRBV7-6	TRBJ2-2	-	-	TGTGCCAGCAGCTTAGATGCAGGGGGGACCGGGGAGCTGTTTTTT	CASSLDAGGTGELFF
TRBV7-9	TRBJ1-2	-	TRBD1	TGTGCCAGCAGTTCCTCAGGGACAGGAGACAGGCTATATGGCTACACCTTC	CASSSSGTGDRLYGYTF
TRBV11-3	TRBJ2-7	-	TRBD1	TGTGCCAGCAGCTCTAGACAGGGACCGTACTACGAGCAGTACTTC	CASSSRQGPYYEQYF
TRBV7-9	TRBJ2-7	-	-	TGTGCCAGCAGCTTAGGGGCCAGCGAGCAGTACTTC	CASSLGASEQYF
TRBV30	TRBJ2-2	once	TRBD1	TGTGCCTGGAGCGGACAGGGGGCGGCCGGGGAGCTGTTTTTT	CAWSGQGAAGELFF
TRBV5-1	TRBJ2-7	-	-	TGCGCCAGCAGCTTGCCGACTTTTACCTACGAGCAGTACTTC	CASSLPTFTYEQYF
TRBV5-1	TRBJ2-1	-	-	TGCGCCAGCAGCTTGGAAGCGCATGAGCAGTTCTTC	CASSLEAHEQFF
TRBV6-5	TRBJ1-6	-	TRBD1	TGTGCCAGCAGTTACTCGACAGGGGGGGGTAATTCACCCCTCCACTTT	CASSYSTGGGNSPLHF
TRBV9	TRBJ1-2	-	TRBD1	TGTGCCAGCAGCTTAACGACAGGGGGTGCCTATGGCTACACCTTC	CASSLTTGGAYGYTF
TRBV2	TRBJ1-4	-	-	TGTGCCAGCAGGGCCGGGAGTGCAACTAATGAAAAACTGTTTTTT	CASRAGSATNEKLFF
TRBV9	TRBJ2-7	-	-	TGTGCCAGCAGCGTAGGTGGGGGCGCCTACGAGCAGTACTTC	CASSVGGGAYEQYF
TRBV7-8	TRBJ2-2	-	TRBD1	TGTGCCAGCAGCTCGGGACAGGACACCGGGGAGCTGTTTTTT	CASSSGQDTGELFF
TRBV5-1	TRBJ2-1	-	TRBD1	TGCGCCAGCAGCCAGGGACAGGGCAATGAGCAGTTCTTC	CASSQGQGNEQFF
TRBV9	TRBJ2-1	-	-	TGTGCCAGCAGCGTACTCCAGGACAATGAGCAGTTCTTC	CASSVLQDNEQFF
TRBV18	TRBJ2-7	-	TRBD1	TGTGCCAGCTCCACAGGGGTTGGGAACGAGCAGTACTTC	CASSTGVGNEQYF
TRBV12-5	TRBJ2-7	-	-	TGTGCTAGTGGTTTGGAAACAGGGTTTTACGAGCAGTACTTC	CASGLETGFYEQYF
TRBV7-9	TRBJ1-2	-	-	TGTGCCAGCAGCGCTAGTCGGACAGAACTCTATGGCTACACCTTC	CASSASRTELYGYTF
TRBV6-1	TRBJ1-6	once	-	TGTGCCAGCAGTTCGAACAGTGGGAATTCACCCCTCCACTTT	CASSSNSGNSPLHF
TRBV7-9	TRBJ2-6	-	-	TGTGCCAGCAGCTTAGCCCGGGGCTCTGGGGCCAACGTCCTGACTTTC	CASSLARGSGANVLTF
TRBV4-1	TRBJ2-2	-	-	TGCGCCAGCAGCCAAGTCCAGGCGAACACCGGGGAGCTGTTTTTT	CASSQVQANTGELFF
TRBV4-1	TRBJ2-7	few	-	TGCGCCAGCAGCCAAGATAACGCACGGTTCTACGAGCAGTACTTC	CASSQDNARFYEQYF
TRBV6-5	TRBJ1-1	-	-	TGTGCCAGCAGTTACTCGGCAGGCGTATTTGAAGCTTTCTTT	CASSYSAGVFEAFF
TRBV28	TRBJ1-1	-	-	TGTGCCAGCAGTTTCGGGGTGAGAACTGAAGCTTTCTTT	CASSFGVRTEAFF
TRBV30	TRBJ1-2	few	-	TGTGCCTGGAGTGGGTGGGAACAGGGCCTTTCCTATGGCTACACCTTC	CAWSGWEQGLSYGYTF
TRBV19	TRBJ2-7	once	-	TGTGCCAGTAGGGCCCAGGGATCGAACGAGCAGTACTTC	CASRAQGSNEQYF
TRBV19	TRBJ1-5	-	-	TGTGCCAGTACTCGGGGAGGCGAACAGCCCCAGCATTTT	CASTRGGEQPQHF
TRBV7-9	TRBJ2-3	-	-	TGTGCCAGCAGCCGATTCGAGGATACGCAGTATTTT	CASSRFEDTQYF
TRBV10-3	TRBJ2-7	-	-	TGTGCCATCAGTGAGGGAGGGGGCCGCTCCTACGAGCAGTACTTC	CAISEGGGRSYEQYF
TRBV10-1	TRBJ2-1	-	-	TGCGCCAGCAGTGAGCCATCCAGGGAACAAGATGAGCAGTTCTTC	CASSEPSREQDEQFF
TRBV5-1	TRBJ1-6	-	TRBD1	TGCGCCAGCAGGACCACAGGGGATAATTCACCCCTCCACTTT	CASRTTGDNSPLHF
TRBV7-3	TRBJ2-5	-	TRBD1	TGTGCCAGCAGCTCCGGACAGGGGCCCCAGGAGACCCAGTACTTC	CASSSGQGPQETQYF
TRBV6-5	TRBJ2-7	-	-	TGTGCCAGCAGTTACCGTGGCGTAGACTCCTACGAGCAGTACTTC	CASSYRGVDSYEQYF
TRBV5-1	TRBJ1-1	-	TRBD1	TGCGCCAGCAGCGGGGACAGGGAAAACACTGAAGCTTTCTTT	CASSGDRENTEAFF
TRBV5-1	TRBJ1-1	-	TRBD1	TGCGCCAGCAGCTTGGAAGGGACAGGGAGAGCTGAAGCTTTCTTT	CASSLEGTGRAEAFF
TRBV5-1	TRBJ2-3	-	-	TGCGCCAGCAGCTTGGGAGACACAGATACGCAGTATTTT	CASSLGDTDTQYF
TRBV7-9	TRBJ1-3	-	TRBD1	TGTGCCAGCAGCCTGCAGGGGGTGGCTGGAAACACCATATATTTT	CASSLQGVAGNTIYF
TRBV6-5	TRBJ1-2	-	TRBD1	TGTGCCAGCAGACGGACAGGGGGCGAGGGCTACACCTTC	CASRRTGGEGYTF
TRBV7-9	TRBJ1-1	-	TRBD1	TGTGCCAGCAGCAACGCACAGGGGTCGAACACTGAAGCTTTCTTT	CASSNAQGSNTEAFF
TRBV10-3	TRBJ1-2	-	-	TGTGCCATCAGTGGAGGGATAGGAGGGTACGAAGGCTACACCTTC	CAISGGIGGYEGYTF
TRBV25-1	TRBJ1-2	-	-	TGTGCCAGCAGTGTGGAGGGCGGGGCCTATGGCTACACCTTC	CASSVEGGAYGYTF
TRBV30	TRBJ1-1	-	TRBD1	TGTGCCTGGAACCGGGACAGGGGGCAAACTGAAGCTTTCTTT	CAWNRDRGQTEAFF